Detailed here is one T cell receptor beta chain. Its antigen is undetermined. The sample has other DNA sequences that encode this CDR3 too. The data derive from a study of shared clonotypes between healthy human individuals. The method was immunoSEQ multiplex PCR; TCRdb's version includes in-frame clones alone and lacks a portion of them. The table lists millions of clones, approximately 95% of them singletons. The germline V and J ends were trimmed by 0 bases and 6 bases, with 4 bases remaining between them. Germline-derived CDR1 and CDR2 are SGHDT and YYEEEE. The CDR3 spans 12 residues. Each donor was a Caucasian adult residing in Nashville, Tennessee. Study-wide points: Rarefaction showed sorted-subset sequencing was incomplete despite large depth. The sharing of about 5% of naive CD4 clonotypes was seen across several donors.

The sequencing sample was made of naive CD4+ T cells sorted from blood. The subset denotes: CD45RA+ positively selected. The sequence came from a man between 18 and 35 years old in good health. J is TRBJ1-5 and V is TRBV5-6; D gene unclear. The CDR3 sequence is CASSLAGQPQHF. The CDR3 DNA sequence: TGTGCCAGCAGCTTGGCGGGTCAGCCCCAGCATTTT.